The 13 T cell receptor beta chains reported below all come from one sample, sequenced in a study of T cell responses to AZD1222 COVID-19 vaccine. Data came from immunoSEQ multiplex PCR; TCRdb stores just in-frame clones and leaves some out. Of roughly 51,000 clones listed, around 92% are singletons. The material sequenced was peripheral blood, taken 28 days after the second AZD1222 dose. These receptors all come from an adult who received the AZD1222 COVID-19 vaccine.

The chain has TRBV7-9 and TRBJ2-1; 10 bases are shared with TRBD2. CDR3 length: 17 residues. Germline V gene sequence: CDR1 SEHNR, CDR2 FQNEAQ (reference sequence). J was trimmed by 0 bases and V by 3 bases; bases with no gene match: 5. The CDR3 DNA is TGTGCCAGCAGCTTTGGACTAGCGGAAAGCTCCTACAATGAGCAGTTCTTC. This translates into CASSFGLAESSYNEQFF. Full variable domain (remainder filled in from reference TRBV7-9 and TRBJ2-1): DTGVSQNPRHKITKRGQNVTFRCDPISEHNRLYWYRQTLGQGPEFLTYFQNEAQLEKSRLLSDRFSAERPKGSFSTLEIQRTEQGDSAMYLCASSFGLAESSYNEQFFGPGTRLTVL.

The V call is TRBV12-3 or TRBV12-4, the J call TRBJ2-7; possible D gene TRBD2, 6 bases. The CDR3 loop spans 13 amino acids. The V gene lost 6 bases and the J gene lost 3 bases, with 12 bases spanning the gap. Here the CDR3 DNA reads TGTGCCAGCAGCCCTCCGGGGGACTACGAGCAGTACTTC. Encoded protein: CASSPPGDYEQYF.

The CDR3 DNA is TGTGCCAGCAGCCAACGGGAGGGAGGAAACATTCAGTACTTC. Residues: CASSQREGGNIQYF. The gene calls are TRBV3-1 (or the pseudogene TRBV3-2) and TRBJ2-4, with 8 nucleotides matching TRBD2. This CDR3 region has 14 residues. Germline V gene sequence: CDR1 LGHDT, CDR2 YNNKEL (reference sequence). V shed 2 bases, J shed 6 bases, and the junction held 3 bases outside the gene matches.

This clone was detected once. The V gene is TRBV5-1, the J gene TRBJ1-1; D not certain. The CDR3 loop spans 15 amino acids. Trimming pared 0 bases from V and 1 base from J, leaving 10 bases between. CDR1 SGHRS and CDR2 YFSETQ come from the germline V gene. CDR3 DNA sequence: TGCGCCAGCAGCTTGGTTGCAGGAGCGAACACTGAAGCTTTCTTT. This translates into CASSLVAGANTEAFF.

The chain is built from TRBV5-1 and TRBJ2-7; 8 nucleotides align to TRBD2. The germline gives CDR1 SGHRS, CDR2 YFSETQ. The J segment lost 0 bases and the V segment lost 2 bases, leaving 7 bases of the junction unmatched. There are 16 residues in the CDR3. CDR3 DNA: TGCGCCAGCAGCTTAGTAACTAGCGGACTCTCCTACGAGCAGTACTTC. Its translation: CASSLVTSGLSYEQYF.

The rearrangement uses TRBV2 and TRBJ2-6; 9 bases are shared with TRBD1. Germline CDR1 and CDR2: SNHLY and FYNNEI. V lost 7 bases, J lost 1 base, and 8 bases stayed unmatched. This CDR3 contains 17 residues. This CDR3 reads CASTNRGRESGANVLTF. The CDR3 coding sequence is TGTGCCAGCACCAACAGGGGGCGCGAATCTGGGGCCAACGTCCTGACTTTC.

Only one count was recorded for this clone. The chain employs TRBV5-4 and TRBJ1-4; TRBD1 agrees at 7 bases. Germline V gene data show CDR1 as SGHNT and CDR2 as YYREEE (reference sequence). Trimming took 0 bases from V and 5 from J; bases not matched to a gene: 10. The CDR3 is 17 residues long. Written as DNA, the CDR3 is TGTGCCAGCAGCTTGGGGGCCCCGGGACAGTCCAATGAAAAACTGTTTTTT. Protein: CASSLGAPGQSNEKLFF.

Only one count was recorded for this clone. The rearrangement uses TRBV7-2 and TRBJ2-3; 9 bases line up with TRBD2. CDR1 is SGHTA and CDR2 is FQGNSA in the germline V gene. The CDR3 is 14 amino acids. V was clipped by 6 bases and J by 2 bases; unmatched bases: 3. DNA of the CDR3: TGTGCCAGCAGACCTAGCGGGAACACAGATACGCAGTATTTT. Its translation is CASRPSGNTDTQYF. The whole variable domain, remainder taken from reference TRBV7-2 and TRBJ2-3, is GAGVSQSPSNKVTEKGKDVELRCDPISGHTALYWYRQSLGQGLEFLIYFQGNSAPDKSGLPSDRFSAERTGGSVSTLTIQRTQQEDSAVYLCASRPSGNTDTQYFGPGTRLTVL.

The chain employs TRBV20-1 and TRBJ2-5, with no clear D. Trimming shortened V by 3 bases and J by 1 base, and 6 bases separated the two germline ends. Germline V CDR1 and CDR2: DFQATT, SNEGSKA (reference sequence). The CDR3 loop spans 12 amino acids. DNA of the CDR3: TGCAGTGCTAGTCTAGTCCAAGAGACCCAGTACTTC. It yields the protein CSASLVQETQYF.

The chain carries TRBV7-9 and TRBJ2-7; tentative D call: TRBD2 (5 bases). Germline lookup yields CDR1 SEHNR and CDR2 FQNEAQ (reference sequence). This CDR3 spans 12 amino acids. The ends were cut back, 0 bases at V and 13 bases at J, with 13 bases in the middle. The CDR3 protein is CASSLAVGSGYF. CDR3 nucleotide sequence: TGTGCCAGCAGCTTAGCGGTGGGATCGGGATACTTC.

In nucleotides, the CDR3 is TGCGCCAGCAGCTTGCCGGGACTAGGTCACGAGCAGTACTTC. Protein sequence: CASSLPGLGHEQYF. This chain uses TRBV5-1 with TRBJ2-7; 8 positions match TRBD2. Trimming removed 1 base from V and 5 bases from J; junction bases left unmatched: 5. CDR1 and CDR2 (germline): SGHRS, YFSETQ. The CDR3 runs to 14 residues.

The rearrangement joins TRBV6-5 to TRBJ1-1; 9 bases map to TRBD1. The J segment lost 5 bases and the V segment lost 8 bases, leaving 9 bases of the junction unmatched. Germline V gene data show CDR1 as MNHEY and CDR2 as SVGAGI. The CDR3 has 14 residues. CDR3 sequence: CASGLDRGGTEAFF. CDR3 bases: TGTGCCAGCGGTTTGGACAGGGGTGGAACTGAAGCTTTCTTT.

The rearrangement uses TRBV13 and TRBJ2-1, with D tentatively TRBD1 (5 bases). V was clipped by 1 base and J by 6 bases, with 7 bases between them. This CDR3 region has 13 residues. Germline V CDR1 and CDR2: PRHDT, FYEKMQ (reference sequence). CDR3 sequence: CASSLVQGNEQFF. As DNA, the CDR3 is TGTGCCAGCAGCTTAGTCCAGGGCAATGAGCAGTTCTTC.